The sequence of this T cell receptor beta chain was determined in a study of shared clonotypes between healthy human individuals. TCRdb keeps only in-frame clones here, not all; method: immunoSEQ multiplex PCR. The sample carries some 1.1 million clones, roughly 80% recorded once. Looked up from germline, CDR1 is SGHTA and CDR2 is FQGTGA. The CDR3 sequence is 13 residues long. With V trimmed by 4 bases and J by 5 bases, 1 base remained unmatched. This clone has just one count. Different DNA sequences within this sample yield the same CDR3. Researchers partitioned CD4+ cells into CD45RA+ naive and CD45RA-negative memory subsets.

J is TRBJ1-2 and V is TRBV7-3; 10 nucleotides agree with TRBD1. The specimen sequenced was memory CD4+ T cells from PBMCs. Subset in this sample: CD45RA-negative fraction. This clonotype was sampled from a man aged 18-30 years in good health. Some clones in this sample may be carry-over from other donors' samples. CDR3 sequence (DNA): TGTGCCAGCAGCTCGGGACAGGGGTATGGCTACACCTTC. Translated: CASSSGQGYGYTF.